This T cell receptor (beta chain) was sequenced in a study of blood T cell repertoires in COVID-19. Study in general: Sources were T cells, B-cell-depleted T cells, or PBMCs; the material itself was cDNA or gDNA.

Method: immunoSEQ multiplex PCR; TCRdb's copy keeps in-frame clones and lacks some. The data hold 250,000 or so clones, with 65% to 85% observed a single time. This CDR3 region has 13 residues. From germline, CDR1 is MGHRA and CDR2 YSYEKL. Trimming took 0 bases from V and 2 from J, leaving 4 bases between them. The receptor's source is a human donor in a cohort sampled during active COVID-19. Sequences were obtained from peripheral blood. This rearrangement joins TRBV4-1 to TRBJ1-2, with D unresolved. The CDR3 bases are TGCGCCAGCAGCCAAGACAGGAACTATGGCTACACCTTC. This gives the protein CASSQDRNYGYTF.